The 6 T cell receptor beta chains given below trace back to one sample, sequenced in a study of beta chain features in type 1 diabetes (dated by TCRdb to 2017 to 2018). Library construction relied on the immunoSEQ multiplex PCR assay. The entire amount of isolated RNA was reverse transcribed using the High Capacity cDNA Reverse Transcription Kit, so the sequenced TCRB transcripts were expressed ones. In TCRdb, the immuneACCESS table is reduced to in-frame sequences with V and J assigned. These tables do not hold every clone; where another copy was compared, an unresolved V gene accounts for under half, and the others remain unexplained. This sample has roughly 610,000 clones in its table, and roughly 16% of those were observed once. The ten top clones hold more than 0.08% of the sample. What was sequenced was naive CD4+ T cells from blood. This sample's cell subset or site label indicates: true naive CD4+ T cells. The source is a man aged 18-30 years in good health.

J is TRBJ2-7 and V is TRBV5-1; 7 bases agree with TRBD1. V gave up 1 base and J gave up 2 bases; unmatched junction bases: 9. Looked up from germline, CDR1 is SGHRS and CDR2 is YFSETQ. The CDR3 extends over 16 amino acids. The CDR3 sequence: CASSLRGQALTYEQYF. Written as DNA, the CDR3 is TGCGCCAGCAGCTTGAGAGGACAGGCGCTGACCTACGAGCAGTACTTC.

CDR3 nucleotide sequence: TGTGCCAGCAGCTTGGGGGGCGGCAGGGTGAATTCACCCCTCCACTTT. Translating it yields CASSLGGGRVNSPLHF. V and J are TRBV5-4 and TRBJ1-6, with D possibly matching TRBD1 (5 bases). This CDR3 has 16 residues. V shed 0 bases and J shed 7 bases, with 14 bases lying between them. Germline CDR1 SGHNT, CDR2 YYREEE (reference sequence).

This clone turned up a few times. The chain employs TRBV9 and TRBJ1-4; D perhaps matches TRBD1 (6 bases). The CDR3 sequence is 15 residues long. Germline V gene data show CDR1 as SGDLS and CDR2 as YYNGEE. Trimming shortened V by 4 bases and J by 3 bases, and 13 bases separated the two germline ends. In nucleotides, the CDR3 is TGTGCCAGCAGCTCCTACAGGGCGGCTAATGAAAAACTGTTTTTT. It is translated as CASSSYRAANEKLFF.

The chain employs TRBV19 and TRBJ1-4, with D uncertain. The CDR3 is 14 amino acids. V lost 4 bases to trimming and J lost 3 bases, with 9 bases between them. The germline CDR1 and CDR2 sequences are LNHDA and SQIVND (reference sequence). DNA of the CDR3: TGTGCCAGTAGTACAGGAGGATCTAATGAAAAACTGTTTTTT. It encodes CASSTGGSNEKLFF.

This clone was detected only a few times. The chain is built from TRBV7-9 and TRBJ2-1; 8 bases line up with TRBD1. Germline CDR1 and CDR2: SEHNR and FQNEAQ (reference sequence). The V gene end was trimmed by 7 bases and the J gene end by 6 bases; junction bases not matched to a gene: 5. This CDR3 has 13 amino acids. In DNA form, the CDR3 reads TGTGCCAGCACTGGACAGGGCGTCAATGAGCAGTTCTTC. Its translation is CASTGQGVNEQFF.

The CDR3 reads CASSQSRDRIYGYTF. CDR3 in DNA: TGTGCCAGCAGCCAGAGCCGGGACAGGATCTATGGCTACACCTTC. V is TRBV7-2 and J is TRBJ1-2; TRBD1 aligns across 8 bases. There are 15 residues in the CDR3. Germline trimming cut 5 bases from V and 4 bases from J; bases unmatched to any gene: 9. Germline V gene lookup returns CDR1 SGHTA and CDR2 FQGNSA.